The 18 T cell receptor beta chains reported below all come from one sample, sequenced in a study of shared clonotypes between healthy human individuals. Sequencing was performed with immunoSEQ multiplex PCR; in TCRdb, only in-frame clones are kept and a portion is missing. The sample lists some 2 million clones, about 95% seen once, with less than 1.5% in the top ten. Naive CD8 populations comprised CD45RO-negative cells positively selected for CCR7, excluding terminally differentiated effector memory CD45RA+ cells. Material for sequencing was naive CD8+ T cells sorted from blood. These receptors originate from a man aged 18 to 30 in good health.

V gene TRBV9 combines with J gene TRBJ1-6; the D is unclear. Germline CDR1 is SGDLS and CDR2 is YYNGEE. Trimming removed 0 bases at V and 8 bases at J, with 18 bases between. The CDR3 loop spans 17 amino acids. The CDR3 region has the DNA TGTGCCAGCAGCGTAGGGTGGGCACATGGGCCCGATTCACCCCTCCACTTT. Amino acid sequence: CASSVGWAHGPDSPLHF. Full variable domain (remainder filled in from reference TRBV9 and TRBJ1-6): DSGVTQTPKHLITATGQRVTLRCSPRSGDLSVYWYQQSLDQGLQFLIQYYNGEERAKGNILERFSAQQFPDLHSELNLSSLELGDSALYFCASSVGWAHGPDSPLHFGNGTRLTVT.

The chain couples TRBV5-1 to TRBJ2-1; 9 bases align to TRBD1. With V trimmed by 3 bases and J by 6 bases, 4 bases remained unmatched. The CDR3 consists of 14 residues. Looked up from germline, CDR1 is SGHRS and CDR2 is YFSETQ. As DNA, the CDR3 is TGCGCCAGCAGCTACGGGACAGGGTCCAATGAGCAGTTCTTC. Translating it yields CASSYGTGSNEQFF.

The V call is TRBV7-8, the J call TRBJ1-2, with 9 bases that match TRBD1. The V gene's germline CDR1 is SGHVS and CDR2 FQNEAQ. V gave up 1 base and J gave up 4 bases; unmatched junction bases: 13. The CDR3 is 18 amino acids. The CDR3 nucleotides read TGTGCCAGCAGCTTAGAAAGGACAGGGGCCACCCCCATCTATGGCTACACCTTC. It is translated as CASSLERTGATPIYGYTF.

The CDR3 nucleotides read TGTGCCAGCAGTCCCCTCGTGGGACAGGGGCTCTACGAGCAGTACTTC. This encodes CASSPLVGQGLYEQYF. The chain links TRBV27 to TRBJ2-7; 10 bases are shared with TRBD1. J gave up 3 bases and V 5 bases, and 10 bases lay outside the gene matches. The CDR3 extends over 16 amino acids. CDR1 and CDR2 from the germline V gene are MNHEY and SMNVEV (reference sequence).

Concerning this clone: The junction departs from germline at one end; a sequencing error may be responsible. The chain is built from TRBV7-3 and TRBJ1-1; weak D call: TRBD1 (6 bases). Germline assignment: CDR1 SGHTA and CDR2 FQGTGA. This CDR3 is built from 13 residues. This CDR3 reads CASRQDRNSEAFF. CDR3 DNA: TGTGCCAGCAGACAAGACAGGAACTCTGAAGCTTTCTTT. Drawing the rest from reference TRBV7-3 and TRBJ1-1, the complete variable domain is GAGVSQTPSNKVTEKGKYVELRCDPISGHTALYWYRQSLGQGPEFLIYFQGTGAADDSGLPNDRFFAVRPEGSVSTLKIQRTERGDSAVYLCASRQDRNSEAFFGQGTRLTVV.

Remarks on this clone: The same CDR3 is also encoded by other DNA sequences in this sample. This chain connects TRBV19 to TRBJ1-2; TRBD1 matches 7 bases. V gave up 3 bases and J gave up 6 bases; unmatched junction bases: 4. Germline V gives CDR1 LNHDA, CDR2 SQIVND (reference sequence). CDR3 size: 13 residues. The DNA for the CDR3 is TGTGCCAGTAGTATGGGAACAGGGGATGGCTACACCTTC. Its protein is CASSMGTGDGYTF.

As concerns this clone: Other DNA sequences of this sample code for an identical CDR3. The rearrangement uses TRBV27 and TRBJ2-5; D call uncertain. The germline V and J ends were trimmed by 8 bases and 4 bases, with 8 bases remaining between them. Germline CDR1 and CDR2: MNHEY and SMNVEV (reference sequence). This CDR3 is 11 amino acids long. The DNA for the CDR3 is TGTGCCAGCGGTGAAGGAGAGACCCAGTACTTC. Amino acid sequence: CASGEGETQYF.

The CDR3 sequence: CASSLEAGQGPRYGYTF. The CDR3, as DNA: TGTGCCAGCAGCTTAGAAGCGGGACAGGGACCCCGCTATGGCTACACCTTC. The V call is TRBV11-2, the J call TRBJ1-2; 9 bases match TRBD1. With 0 bases clipped from V and 4 bases from J, the junction kept 9 bases outside the gene matches. Germline V gene lookup returns CDR1 SGHAT and CDR2 FQNNGV. The CDR3 covers 17 residues.

This clone was counted only a few times. The CDR3 spells CASSEAGGASPLHF. CDR3 coding DNA: TGTGCCAGCAGTGAAGCGGGGGGGGCTTCACCCCTCCACTTT. The V and J genes are TRBV6-1 and TRBJ1-6; TRBD1 might be the D (6 bases). Germline V gene sequence: CDR1 MNHNS, CDR2 SASEGT. The CDR3 length is 14 residues. Trimming removed 0 bases from V and 9 bases from J, with 9 bases in between.

A note on this clone: Other DNA variants within this sample encode the same CDR3. This chain connects TRBV28 to TRBJ1-4; D is unclear. This CDR3 spans 12 amino acids. Trimming cost V 6 bases and J 7 bases, with 9 bases left between them. In germline, CDR1 is MDHEN, CDR2 SYDVKM. CDR3 sequence reads: CASSPDGEKLFF. CDR3 sequence (DNA): TGTGCCAGCAGCCCCGACGGTGAAAAACTGTTTTTT. The complete variable domain, with remaining parts taken from reference TRBV28 and TRBJ1-4, reads DVKVTQSSRYLVKRTGEKVFLECVQDMDHENMFWYRQDPGLGLRLIYFSYDVKMKEKGDIPEGYSVSREKKERFSLILESASTNQTSMYLCASSPDGEKLFFGSGTQLSVL.

This clone was counted a single time. The V and J genes are TRBV2 and TRBJ2-5; D unclear. CDR3 size: 14 residues. Germline V gene lookup returns CDR1 SNHLY and CDR2 FYNNEI. Trimming pared 4 bases from V and 1 base from J, leaving 10 bases between. CDR3 residues: CASSGRTVQETQYF. DNA for the CDR3: TGTGCCAGCAGTGGACGGACGGTCCAAGAGACCCAGTACTTC.

V and J are TRBV13 and TRBJ1-6; TRBD1 agrees at 7 bases. V trimming: 1 base; J trimming: 6 bases; junction bases outside the gene matches: 3. Germline CDR1 and CDR2: PRHDT and FYEKMQ (reference sequence). The CDR3 contains 15 residues. The CDR3 is CASSLDQGVNSPLHF. The CDR3 bases are TGTGCCAGCAGCTTAGATCAGGGGGTTAATTCACCCCTCCACTTT.

This chain connects TRBV5-6 to TRBJ2-5; no firm D call. Germline-derived CDR1 and CDR2 are SGHDT and YYEEEE. Trimming took off 2 bases at V and 3 bases at J, with 8 bases between the two ends. The length of the CDR3 is 13 residues. CDR3 nucleotides: TGTGCCAGCAGCTTTCTAGGGAAAGAGACCCAGTACTTC. It specifies CASSFLGKETQYF.

V is TRBV7-9 and J is TRBJ2-7; D uncertain. This CDR3 region has 12 residues. The germline V gene encodes CDR1 SEHNR and CDR2 FQNEAQ (reference sequence). V was cut by 5 bases and J by 7 bases, with 12 bases left in between. This CDR3 is CASSKDAEEQYF. DNA for the CDR3: TGTGCCAGCAGCAAAGACGCCGAAGAGCAGTACTTC.

This chain links TRBV28 with TRBJ1-6, with D hard to call. CDR3 length: 12 amino acids. The V end was cut by 3 bases, the J end by 12 bases, with 9 bases between. CDR1 and CDR2 (germline): MDHEN, SYDVKM. CDR3 protein: CASSLEVLPLHF. CDR3 DNA: TGTGCCAGCAGTTTGGAGGTGCTACCCCTCCACTTT.

The V and J genes are TRBV11-2 and TRBJ2-2; no definite D call. This CDR3 spans 15 amino acids. Germline CDR1 SGHAT, CDR2 FQNNGV. Trimming left V 6 bases short and J 0 bases short, with 11 bases between. CDR3 sequence (DNA): TGTGCCAGCAGAAACACGGAATCGAACACCGGGGAGCTGTTTTTT. This translates into CASRNTESNTGELFF.

The chain joins TRBV27 to TRBJ2-1, with a tentative D call TRBD2 (7 bases). This CDR3 comprises 15 residues. Germline V gene sequence: CDR1 MNHEY, CDR2 SMNVEV (reference sequence). V was trimmed by 5 bases and J by 6 bases, leaving 17 bases between them. CDR3 bases: TGTGCCAGCAGTCCGGGGGGCGGGGATCCCAATGAGCAGTTCTTC. Protein: CASSPGGGDPNEQFF.

V is TRBV9 and J is TRBJ1-1, with D hard to call. Germline V gives CDR1 SGDLS, CDR2 YYNGEE. There are 13 residues in the CDR3. Trimming pared 3 bases from V and 8 bases from J, leaving 14 bases between. The DNA for the CDR3 is TGTGCCAGCAGCGCTTCGGGAGGCAGGGAAGCTTTCTTT. It specifies CASSASGGREAFF.